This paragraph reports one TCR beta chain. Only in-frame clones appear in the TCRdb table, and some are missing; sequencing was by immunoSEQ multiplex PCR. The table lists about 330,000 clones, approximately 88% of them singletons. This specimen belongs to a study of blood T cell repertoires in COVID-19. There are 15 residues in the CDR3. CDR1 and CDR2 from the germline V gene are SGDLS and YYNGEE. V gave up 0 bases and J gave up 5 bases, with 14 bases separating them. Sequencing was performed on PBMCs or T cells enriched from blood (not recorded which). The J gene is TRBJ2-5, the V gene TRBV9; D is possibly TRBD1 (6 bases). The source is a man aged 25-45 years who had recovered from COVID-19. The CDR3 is CASSVAAGVRETQYF. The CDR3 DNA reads TGTGCCAGCAGCGTAGCTGCAGGGGTGAGGGAGACCCAGTACTTC.